Shown below are 18 T cell receptor beta chains from a single sample sequenced in a study of cytomegalovirus exposure and HLA in healthy donors. The PCR ran on 60 Vbeta and 13 Jbeta primers. Sequencing was performed with immunoSEQ multiplex PCR; in TCRdb, only in-frame clones are kept and a portion is missing. The sample includes about 150,000 clones, around three quarters of them seen just once. Sample: PBMCs. These receptors were taken from a man in his forties in good health and CMV-seropositive.

V is TRBV7-2 and J is TRBJ2-2; 13 nucleotides agree with TRBD2. Trimming at V came to 4 bases and at J to 5 bases, leaving 1 base not matched to a gene. The CDR3 spans 15 residues. CDR1 and CDR2 (germline): SGHTA, FQGNSA. CDR3 coding DNA: TGTGCCAGCAGCTCGGGACTAGCGGGGACCGGGGAGCTGTTTTTT. Translating gives CASSSGLAGTGELFF.

CDR3 sequence: CASSLGRNTGELFF. Here the CDR3 DNA reads TGTGCCAGCAGCTTAGGCAGAAACACCGGGGAGCTGTTTTTT. The rearrangement uses TRBV7-6 and TRBJ2-2; D gene uncertain. This CDR3 contains 14 residues. Between the trimmed V and J ends, which lost 1 base and 2 bases, there was a span of 5 bases. Germline V CDR1 and CDR2: SGHVS, FNYEAQ.

The genes are TRBV4-1 and TRBJ2-7; D uncertain. The CDR3 runs 15 residues. V was pared by 1 base and J by 0 bases, with 10 bases between. CDR1 and CDR2 (germline): MGHRA, YSYEKL. CDR3 in amino acids: CASSQGPGFSYEQYF. The CDR3 bases are TGCGCCAGCAGCCAAGGTCCCGGGTTCTCCTACGAGCAGTACTTC.

This clone was detected once. The CDR3 loop is CASSLARDTEAFF. CDR3 in DNA: TGTGCCAGCAGCTTAGCGCGAGACACTGAAGCTTTCTTT. The chain recombines TRBV11-1 with TRBJ1-1, with D unresolved. Germline V gene sequence: CDR1 SGHAT, CDR2 FQDESV (reference sequence). The CDR3 extends over 13 amino acids. V was trimmed by 0 bases and J by 3 bases, leaving 5 bases between them.

V is TRBV1 and J is TRBJ1-2; no check of the table's D call, TRBD1, against the DNA was made. TRBV1 corresponds to a pseudogene. This CDR3 spans 18 amino acids. CDR3 nucleotides: TGCACCAGCAGCCAAGATCAGGGGCGGGCCCGGGATTGTCATGGCTACACCTTC. Translated: CTSSQDQGRARDCHGYTF.

The genes are TRBV30 and TRBJ2-6; tentative D call: TRBD1 (7 bases). Trimming left V 5 bases short and J 9 bases short, with 20 bases between. This CDR3 spans 15 amino acids. Germline loops: CDR1 GTSNPN, CDR2 SVGIG (reference sequence). The CDR3 sequence is CAWGGGTDPLNVLTF. The DNA for the CDR3 is TGTGCCTGGGGGGGCGGGACAGACCCCCTCAACGTCCTGACTTTC.

The chain combines TRBV7-2 with TRBJ2-3, with TRBD2 identical over 7 bases. The germline V gene has CDR1 SGHTA and CDR2 FQGNSA. V was clipped by 4 bases and J by 1 base; unmatched bases: 2. The CDR3 has 14 residues. CDR3 nucleotide sequence: TGTGCCAGCAGCTGGCTAGCGGGCACAGATACGCAGTATTTT. Amino acid sequence: CASSWLAGTDTQYF.

The chain combines TRBV5-1 with TRBJ2-3, with TRBD2 matching 10 bases. V trimming: 3 bases; J trimming: 5 bases; junction bases outside the gene matches: 6. The CDR3 has 15 residues. The V gene's germline CDR1 is SGHRS and CDR2 YFSETQ. CDR3 protein: CASSWVGLAEDTQYF. As DNA, the CDR3 is TGCGCCAGCAGCTGGGTCGGACTAGCGGAAGATACGCAGTATTTT.

This clone appeared a few times. CDR3 bases: TGTGCCAGCAATACCGGGAACCCGAACACCGGGGAGCTGTTTTTT. This sequence encodes CASNTGNPNTGELFF. This chain links TRBV5-5 with TRBJ2-2; a possible D gene is TRBD2 (5 bases). Germline CDR1 is SGHKS and CDR2 is YYEKEE (reference sequence). This CDR3 region has 15 residues. The V end lost 6 bases, the J end lost 0 bases, and 12 bases lay between the germline ends.

This chain joins TRBV11-2 and TRBJ1-1, with D possibly TRBD1 on 5 matching bases. Germline CDR1 and CDR2: SGHAT and FQNNGV. The CDR3 has 15 amino acids. Deletions cut 1 base from V and 4 bases from J, with 13 bases between. CDR3 sequence (DNA): TGTGCCAGCAGCTTAGGGGGCAGCCTTGCCACTGAAGCTTTCTTT. Translation gives CASSLGGSLATEAFF.

The chain employs TRBV6-5 and TRBJ2-7; D is perhaps TRBD1 (5 bases). The V and J ends lost 5 bases and 0 bases respectively, with 8 bases between them. CDR1 is MNHEY, CDR2 SVGAGI, per germline. This CDR3 comprises 13 residues. The DNA of the CDR3 is TGTGCCAGCAGTGGAACAGGCTCCTACGAGCAGTACTTC. It encodes CASSGTGSYEQYF.

This chain uses TRBV10-3 with TRBJ2-1; TRBD2 matches at 14 bases. Trimming cost V 4 bases and J 8 bases; bases outside gene matches: 7. Germline assignment: CDR1 ENHRY and CDR2 SYGVKD. The length of the CDR3 is 16 residues. This CDR3 is CAISAAGTSGRDEQFF. In DNA form, the CDR3 reads TGTGCCATCAGTGCCGCGGGGACTAGCGGGAGAGATGAGCAGTTCTTC.

The chain couples TRBV10-3 to TRBJ2-1, with 8 bases that match TRBD2. This CDR3 comprises 15 residues. V was pared by 3 bases and J by 2 bases, with 3 bases of the junction left unmatched. Germline lookup yields CDR1 ENHRY and CDR2 SYGVKD. The CDR3 here is CAISDSGKTYNEQFF. In DNA form, the CDR3 reads TGTGCCATCAGTGATAGCGGGAAAACCTACAATGAGCAGTTCTTC.

This clone was found a few times. J is TRBJ2-1 and V is TRBV4-1, with D maybe TRBD1 (5 bases). The CDR3 has 16 residues. Germline loops: CDR1 MGHRA, CDR2 YSYEKL. V lost 4 bases to trimming and J lost 10 bases, with 23 bases between them. DNA of the CDR3: TGCGCCAGCAGCCCAAGTCAAGGGGATGGGGTATCGGAGCAGTTCTTC. The encoded protein is CASSPSQGDGVSEQFF.

The chain recombines TRBV15 with TRBJ2-1; D possibly corresponds to TRBD2 (5 bases). Germline V gene data show CDR1 as LNHNV and CDR2 as YYDKDF (reference sequence). This CDR3 spans 14 amino acids. Trimming removed 1 base from V and 6 bases from J, with 10 bases in between. The CDR3 here is CATSRVRTRNEQFF. The DNA for the CDR3 is TGTGCCACCAGCAGAGTCCGGACTCGCAATGAGCAGTTCTTC. Combining the CDR3 with reference TRBV15 and TRBJ2-1 gives the whole variable domain DAMVIQNPRYQVTQFGKPVTLSCSQTLNHNVMYWYQQKSSQAPKLLFHYYDKDFNNEADTPDNFQSRRPNTSFCFLDIRSPGLGDTAMYLCATSRVRTRNEQFFGPGTRLTVL.

This rearrangement joins TRBV27 to TRBJ2-5; possibly TRBD1 for D (7 bases). Germline CDR1 MNHEY, CDR2 SMNVEV (reference sequence). Trimming left V 3 bases short and J 2 bases short, with 16 bases between. CDR3 length equals 16 residues. DNA for the CDR3: TGTGCCAGCAGTTTGGTTGTGCAGGGGGGTCAAGAGACCCAGTACTTC. It specifies CASSLVVQGGQETQYF.

The V and J genes are TRBV27 and TRBJ2-7; TRBD1 is a possible D gene (6 bases). The V gene's germline CDR1 is MNHEY and CDR2 SMNVEV (reference sequence). V dropped 7 bases and J dropped 5 bases, with 18 bases sitting between them. The CDR3 consists of 14 residues. This CDR3 is CASKPQQGIHEQYF. The CDR3, as DNA: TGTGCCAGCAAGCCCCAACAGGGAATCCACGAGCAGTACTTC.

The chain is built from TRBV6-5 and TRBJ2-1; TRBD2 aligns across 10 bases. CDR3 length: 14 amino acids. Per germline, CDR1 MNHEY and CDR2 SVGAGI. Losses at the gene ends were 5 bases for V and 3 bases for J; bases not matched to a gene: 1. The CDR3 sequence: CASSGLADYNEQFF. The CDR3 DNA reads as TGTGCCAGCAGTGGACTAGCGGACTACAATGAGCAGTTCTTC.